A selection of T cell receptor beta chains follows, all from one sample in a study of blood T cell repertoires in COVID-19. Here immunoSEQ multiplex PCR was the method, and the copy in TCRdb shows in-frame clones only, minus some. The repertoire has a few hundred thousand clones, about 82% of them found once; the top ten carry roughly an eighth. Source material: peripheral blood. The receptor set was obtained from an elderly man with acute or convalescent COVID-19. Both conserved end residues are part of each CDR3. Each record gives: J gene, V gene, D gene, CDR3 protein. D genes are given only for firm matches.

>TRBJ2-2|TRBV9|TRBD2
CASSASGTSGRRAGELFF
>TRBJ1-1|TRBV18|.
CASSPAPRYTEAFF
>TRBJ1-2|TRBV4-2|.
CASSQDEAGLGGYTF
>TRBJ2-1|TRBV6-5|.
CASSFNPTGGTEQFF
>TRBJ1-4|TRBV7-2|.
CASSPPKSEKLFF
>TRBJ1-1|TRBV19|TRBD1
CASSIPTGGSTEAFF
>TRBJ2-7|TRBV5-1|TRBD1
CASSMLQGEYEQYF
>TRBJ2-1|TRBV19|.
CATLPSGTYNEQFF
>TRBJ2-1|TRBV27|TRBD2
CASSLPPGLAGGQQFF
>TRBJ1-6|TRBV6-6|.
CASRRTWTDSSPLHF
>TRBJ2-1|TRBV7-5|.
CARSLFGQPEYNEQFF
>TRBJ1-6|TRBV27|.
CASSLPPPSALHF
>TRBJ2-2|TRBV6-5|TRBD2
CASRRTSLSGELFF
>TRBJ2-7|TRBV3-1/TRBV3-2|.
CASIGPRGEQYF
>TRBJ1-5|TRBV5-1|TRBD1
CASSSGTGGTQPQHF
>TRBJ1-1|TRBV7-2|.
CASRQNTEAFF
>TRBJ1-6|TRBV2|.
CASSEGHNNSPLHF
>TRBJ2-7|TRBV5-4|TRBD1
CASSSGQLSSYEQYF
>TRBJ2-3|TRBV18|TRBD1
CASRGQVVDTQYF
>TRBJ1-5|TRBV5-4|.
CASSLVTEFNQPQHF
>TRBJ2-7|TRBV27|.
CASSTGVYEQYF
>TRBJ1-3|TRBV19|.
CASTLGSERPWNTIYF
>TRBJ1-1|TRBV7-9|.
CASSLGGVGEAFF
>TRBJ1-2|TRBV29-1|.
CSVEDGLSSYGYTF
>TRBJ1-2|TRBV7-8|TRBD1
CASSQQGITYGYTF
>TRBJ1-5|TRBV16|.
CASSQSPPGGGNQPQHF
>TRBJ1-2|TRBV3-1/TRBV3-2|.
CASSQGRTGGNYGYTF
>TRBJ2-7|TRBV5-1|.
CASSLATNRVDEQYF